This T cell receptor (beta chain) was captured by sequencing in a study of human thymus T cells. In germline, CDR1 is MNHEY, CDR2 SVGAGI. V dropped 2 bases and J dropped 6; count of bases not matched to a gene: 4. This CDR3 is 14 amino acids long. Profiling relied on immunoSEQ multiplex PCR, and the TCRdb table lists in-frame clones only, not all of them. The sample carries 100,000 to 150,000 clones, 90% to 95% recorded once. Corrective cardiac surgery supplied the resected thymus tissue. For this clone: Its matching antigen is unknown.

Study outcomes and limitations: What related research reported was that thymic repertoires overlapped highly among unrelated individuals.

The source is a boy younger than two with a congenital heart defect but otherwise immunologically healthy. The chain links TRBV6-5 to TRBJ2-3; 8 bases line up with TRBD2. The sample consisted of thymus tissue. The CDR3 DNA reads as TGTGCCAGCAGTTACCCCAGCGGGAGCGATACGCAGTATTTT. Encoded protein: CASSYPSGSDTQYF.